This record covers a single TCR beta chain. The antigen remains undetermined. Template switching introduced a universal primer site, and the cDNA bore unique molecular identifiers. Each CDR3 protein gets one entry after TCRdb re-called the 5' RACE reads with MiXCR. The sample yields some 500,000 distinct CDR3 sequences, more than 9% seen once. From germline, CDR1 is MGHRA and CDR2 YSYEKL. The CDR3 is 18 residues long. Trimming at V came to 0 bases and at J to 5 bases, leaving 11 bases not matched to a gene. This specimen belongs to a study of identical twins. Study observations and caveats: Models underestimated out-of-frame TCR alpha sharing in monozygotic twins. Whereas memory repertoires showed no such difference, abundant cord blood beta clonotypes carried fewer insertions. Zero-insertion analyses were open to partial confounding by invariant MAIT and iNKT cells.

These sequences were also reported in another study, on yellow fever vaccine responses in identical twins.

Sequenced input: PBMCs. The sequence came from a woman aged 18 to 35 in good health. The chain is built from TRBV4-1 and TRBJ2-5; 11 bases are a match to TRBD2. The CDR3, as DNA: TGCGCCAGCAGCCAAGAGTCACTAGCGGGAGCATCAAGGGAGACCCAGTACTTC. Translating it yields CASSQESLAGASRETQYF.